The 8 T cell receptor beta chains in this list originate from one sample, sequenced in a study of T-cell memory formation after mild COVID-19. TCRdb itself ran the 5' RACE reads through MiXCR, one entry per CDR3 protein. This table holds approximately 190,000 distinct CDR3 sequences, roughly 18% found once. Sequencing was done on a sample of PBMCs or a T cell subset sorted from them (not recorded which). Source of these receptors: an adult woman who had mild COVID-19 (a few samples of this study predate the infection). Cell type and time point are not known.

In this sample, this clonotype turned up a few times. The V gene is TRBV25-1, the J gene TRBJ2-2; D is uncertain. Trimming took off 10 bases at V and 0 bases at J, with 15 bases between the two ends. CDR1 is MGHDK and CDR2 is SYGVNS in the germline V gene. This CDR3 is 15 amino acids long. The CDR3 DNA reads TGTGCCACCGCTAGGATAGGCGCGAACACCGGGGAGCTGTTTTTT. Translation: CATARIGANTGELFF.

There are a few counts of this clonotype. The V call is TRBV4-3, the J call TRBJ2-5; unclear D gene. The V gene lost 1 base and the J gene lost 4 bases, with 7 bases spanning the gap. The CDR3 sequence is 13 residues long. Germline V gene data show CDR1 as LGHNA and CDR2 as YSLEER. This chain's CDR3 is CASSQGLGETQYF. DNA of the CDR3: TGCGCCAGCAGCCAAGGGTTAGGAGAGACCCAGTACTTC.

This clonotype has ten or more counts. The CDR3 reads CASSLAGVPAGGWGTDTQYF. The CDR3 region has the DNA TGCGCCAGCAGCTTGGCAGGGGTCCCGGCAGGGGGCTGGGGCACAGATACGCAGTATTTT. The chain recombines TRBV5-1 with TRBJ2-3; TRBD1 matches at 8 bases. Germline V lookup: CDR1 SGHRS, CDR2 YFSETQ. V trimming: 0 bases; J trimming: 1 base; junction bases outside the gene matches: 16. The CDR3 is 20 amino acids.

This clonotype was found a few times. The chain combines TRBV12-3 or TRBV12-4 with TRBJ2-5, with 11 bases aligning to TRBD2. J lost 4 bases, V lost 3 bases, and 7 bases had no gene match. The CDR3 consists of 16 residues. CDR3 nucleotides: TGTGCCAGCAGTTTGGGGCGACTAGCGGGGAGAGAGACCCAGTACTTC. It encodes CASSLGRLAGRETQYF.

This clonotype has only a few counts. The CDR3 DNA is TGTGCCAGCAGCCTAAAGGCCCGGGGGCAGAACACCTTC. This translates into CASSLKARGQNTF. The V and J genes are TRBV7-2 and TRBJ1-2; possibly TRBD1 for D (6 bases). The germline V and J ends were trimmed by 5 bases and 12 bases, with 19 bases remaining between them. CDR3 length: 13 amino acids. Germline V gene data show CDR1 as SGHTA and CDR2 as FQGNSA.

This clonotype has a handful of counts. The gene calls are TRBV9 and TRBJ2-7; D is unclear. Trimming removed 6 bases at V and 2 bases at J, with 15 bases between. This CDR3 spans 14 amino acids. In germline, CDR1 is SGDLS, CDR2 YYNGEE. CDR3 region: CASTPTPGPYEQYF. The CDR3 DNA is TGTGCCAGCACCCCCACGCCTGGACCCTACGAGCAGTACTTC. The variable domain in full, completed from reference TRBV9 and TRBJ2-7, reads DSGVTQTPKHLITATGQRVTLRCSPRSGDLSVYWYQQSLDQGLQFLIQYYNGEERAKGNILERFSAQQFPDLHSELNLSSLELGDSALYFCASTPTPGPYEQYFGPGTRLTVT.

The rearrangement links TRBV30 to TRBJ1-1; 7 bases match TRBD1. J was trimmed by 1 base and V by 2 bases; bases with no gene match: 4. CDR1 is GTSNPN, CDR2 SVGIG, per germline (reference sequence). The CDR3 is 14 residues long. The CDR3 loop is CAWSRTGGNTEAFF. CDR3 nucleotide sequence: TGTGCCTGGAGTCGGACAGGCGGGAACACTGAAGCTTTCTTT.

The chain links TRBV6-1 to TRBJ1-1; D is uncertain. V lost 1 base and J lost 6, with 9 bases in between. Germline V gene lookup returns CDR1 MNHNS and CDR2 SASEGT. This CDR3 spans 13 amino acids. The CDR3 region has the DNA TGTGCCAGCAGTGAAGATAGGCTGGCTGAAGCTTTCTTT. Protein: CASSEDRLAEAFF.